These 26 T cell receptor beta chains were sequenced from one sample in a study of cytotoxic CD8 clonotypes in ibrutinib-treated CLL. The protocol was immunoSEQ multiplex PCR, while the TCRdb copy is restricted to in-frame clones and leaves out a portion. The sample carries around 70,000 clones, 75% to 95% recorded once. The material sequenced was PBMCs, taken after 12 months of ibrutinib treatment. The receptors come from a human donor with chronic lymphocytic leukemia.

CDR3 coding DNA: TGTGCCAGTAGTACCGGGACTAGCGTTCTCGCAGAGACCCAGTACTTC. This gives the protein CASSTGTSVLAETQYF. The V gene is TRBV19, the J gene TRBJ2-5, with TRBD2 matching over 10 bases. CDR3 length equals 16 residues. The germline gives CDR1 LNHDA, CDR2 SQIVND (reference sequence). The trim removed 4 bases at V and 4 bases at J, leaving 9 bases unmatched.

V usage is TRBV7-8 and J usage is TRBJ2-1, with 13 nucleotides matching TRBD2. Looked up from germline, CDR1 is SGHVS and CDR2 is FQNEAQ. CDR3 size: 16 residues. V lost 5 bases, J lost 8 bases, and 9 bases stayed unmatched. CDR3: CASSETGTSGTDEQFF. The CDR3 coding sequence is TGTGCCAGCAGCGAGACCGGGACTAGCGGGACCGATGAGCAGTTCTTC.

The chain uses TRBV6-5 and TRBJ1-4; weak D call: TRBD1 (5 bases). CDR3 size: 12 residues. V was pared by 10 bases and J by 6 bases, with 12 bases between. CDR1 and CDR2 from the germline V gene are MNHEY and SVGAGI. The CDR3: CATSDIDEKLFF. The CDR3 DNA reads TGTGCCACCTCGGACATAGATGAAAAACTGTTTTTT.

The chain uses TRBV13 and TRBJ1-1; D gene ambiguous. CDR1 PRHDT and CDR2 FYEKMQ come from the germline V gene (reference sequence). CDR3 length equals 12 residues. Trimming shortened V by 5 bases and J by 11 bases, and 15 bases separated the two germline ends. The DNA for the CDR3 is TGTGCCAGCAGCAGTTTTGGAGGGAGTGCTTTCTTT. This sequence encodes CASSSFGGSAFF.

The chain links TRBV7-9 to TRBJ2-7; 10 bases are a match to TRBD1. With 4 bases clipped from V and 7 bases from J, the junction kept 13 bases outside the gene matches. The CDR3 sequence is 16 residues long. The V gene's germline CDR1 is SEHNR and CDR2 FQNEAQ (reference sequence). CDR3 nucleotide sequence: TGTGCCAGCAGCTCAGTGTCCCGGGACAGGGGAGGTGAGCAGTACTTC. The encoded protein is CASSSVSRDRGGEQYF.

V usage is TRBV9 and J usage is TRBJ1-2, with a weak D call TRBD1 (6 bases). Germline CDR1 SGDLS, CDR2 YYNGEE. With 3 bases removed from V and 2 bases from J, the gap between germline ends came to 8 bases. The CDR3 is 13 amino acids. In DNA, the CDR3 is TGTGCCAGCAGCGCCACAGGGAACTATGGCTACACCTTC. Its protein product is CASSATGNYGYTF.

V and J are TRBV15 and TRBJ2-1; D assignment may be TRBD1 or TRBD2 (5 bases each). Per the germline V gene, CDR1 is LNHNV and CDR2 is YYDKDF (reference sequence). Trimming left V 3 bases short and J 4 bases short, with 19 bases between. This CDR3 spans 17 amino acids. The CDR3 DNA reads TGTGCCACCAGCAGGGGGGAAACTAGGATCCTTTACAATGAGCAGTTCTTC. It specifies CATSRGETRILYNEQFF.

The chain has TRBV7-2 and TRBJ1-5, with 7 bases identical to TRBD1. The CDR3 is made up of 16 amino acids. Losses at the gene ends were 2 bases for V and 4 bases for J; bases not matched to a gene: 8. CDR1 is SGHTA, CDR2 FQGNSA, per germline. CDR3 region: CASSLLGGQSNQPQHF. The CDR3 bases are TGTGCCAGCAGCTTATTAGGGGGACAGAGTAATCAGCCCCAGCATTTT.

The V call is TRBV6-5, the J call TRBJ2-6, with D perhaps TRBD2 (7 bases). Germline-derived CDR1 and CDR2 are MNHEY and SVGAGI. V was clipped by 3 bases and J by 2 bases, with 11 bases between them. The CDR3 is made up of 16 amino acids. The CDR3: CASSYEGGPGANVLTF. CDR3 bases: TGTGCCAGCAGTTATGAGGGGGGGCCTGGGGCCAACGTCCTGACTTTC.

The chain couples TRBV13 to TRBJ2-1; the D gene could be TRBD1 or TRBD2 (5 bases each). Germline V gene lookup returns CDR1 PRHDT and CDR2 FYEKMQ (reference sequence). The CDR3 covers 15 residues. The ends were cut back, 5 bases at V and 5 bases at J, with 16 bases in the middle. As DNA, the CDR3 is TGTGCCAGCAGCCCCTCCGGGACCTACGACAATGAGCAGTTCTTC. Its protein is CASSPSGTYDNEQFF.

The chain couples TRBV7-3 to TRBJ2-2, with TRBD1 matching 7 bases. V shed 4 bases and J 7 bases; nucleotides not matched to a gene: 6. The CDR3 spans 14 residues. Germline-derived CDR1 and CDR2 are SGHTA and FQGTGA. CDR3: CASSYDRANGELFF. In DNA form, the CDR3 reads TGTGCCAGCAGCTACGACAGGGCTAACGGGGAGCTGTTTTTT. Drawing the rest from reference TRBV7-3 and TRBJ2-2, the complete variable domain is GAGVSQTPSNKVTEKGKYVELRCDPISGHTALYWYRQSLGQGPEFLIYFQGTGAADDSGLPNDRFFAVRPEGSVSTLKIQRTERGDSAVYLCASSYDRANGELFFGEGSRLTVL.

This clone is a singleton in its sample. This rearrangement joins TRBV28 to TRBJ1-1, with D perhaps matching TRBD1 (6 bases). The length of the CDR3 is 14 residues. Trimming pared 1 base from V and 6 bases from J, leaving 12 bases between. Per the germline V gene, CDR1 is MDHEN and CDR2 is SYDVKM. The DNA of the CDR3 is TGTGCCAGCAGTTTATCGGGGGCCCTCCCTGAAGCTTTCTTT. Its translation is CASSLSGALPEAFF.

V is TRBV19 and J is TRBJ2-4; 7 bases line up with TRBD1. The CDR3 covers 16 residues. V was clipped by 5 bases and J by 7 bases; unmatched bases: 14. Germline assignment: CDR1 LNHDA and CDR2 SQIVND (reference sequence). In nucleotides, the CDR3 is TGTGCCAGTAGTTTATACCGAGGGGGCTCTCTCAACATTCAGTACTTC. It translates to CASSLYRGGSLNIQYF.

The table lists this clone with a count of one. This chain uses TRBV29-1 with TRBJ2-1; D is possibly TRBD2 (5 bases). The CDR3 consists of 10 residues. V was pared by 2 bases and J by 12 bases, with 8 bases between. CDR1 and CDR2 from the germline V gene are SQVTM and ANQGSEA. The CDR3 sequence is CSVERSGQFF. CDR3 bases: TGCAGCGTTGAAAGGAGCGGGCAGTTCTTC.

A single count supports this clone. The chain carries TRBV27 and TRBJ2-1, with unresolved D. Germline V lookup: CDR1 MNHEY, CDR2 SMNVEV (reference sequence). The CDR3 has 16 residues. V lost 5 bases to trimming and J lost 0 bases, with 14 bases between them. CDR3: CASSGRLRSSYNEQFF. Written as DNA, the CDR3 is TGTGCCAGCAGTGGACGACTCCGGAGCTCCTACAATGAGCAGTTCTTC.

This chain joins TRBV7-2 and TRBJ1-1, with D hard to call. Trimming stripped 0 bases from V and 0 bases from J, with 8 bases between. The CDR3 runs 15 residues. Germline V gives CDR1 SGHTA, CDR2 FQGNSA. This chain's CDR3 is CASSLALGLNTEAFF. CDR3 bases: TGTGCCAGCAGCTTAGCTCTGGGATTGAACACTGAAGCTTTCTTT.

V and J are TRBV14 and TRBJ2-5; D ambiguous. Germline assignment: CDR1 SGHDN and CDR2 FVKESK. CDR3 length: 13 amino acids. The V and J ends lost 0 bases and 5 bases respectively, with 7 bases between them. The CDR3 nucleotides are TGTGCCAGCAGCCAAGAACCGTGGGAGACCCAGTACTTC. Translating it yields CASSQEPWETQYF.

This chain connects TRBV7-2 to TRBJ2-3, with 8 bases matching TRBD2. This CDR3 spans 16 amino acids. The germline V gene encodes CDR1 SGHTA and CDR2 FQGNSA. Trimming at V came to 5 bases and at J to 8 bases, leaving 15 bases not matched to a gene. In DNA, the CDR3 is TGTGCCAGCAGCAAAAGAGCGGGAGAAGGTTACCGTACGCAGTATTTT. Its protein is CASSKRAGEGYRTQYF. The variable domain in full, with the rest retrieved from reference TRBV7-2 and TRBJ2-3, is GAGVSQSPSNKVTEKGKDVELRCDPISGHTALYWYRQSLGQGLEFLIYFQGNSAPDKSGLPSDRFSAERTGGSVSTLTIQRTQQEDSAVYLCASSKRAGEGYRTQYFGPGTRLTVL.

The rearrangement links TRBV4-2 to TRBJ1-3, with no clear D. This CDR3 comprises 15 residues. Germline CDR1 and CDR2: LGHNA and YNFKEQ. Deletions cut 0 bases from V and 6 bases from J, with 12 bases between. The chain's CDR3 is CASSQDGRTVNTIYF. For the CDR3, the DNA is TGTGCCAGCAGCCAAGATGGTAGGACCGTAAACACCATATATTTT.

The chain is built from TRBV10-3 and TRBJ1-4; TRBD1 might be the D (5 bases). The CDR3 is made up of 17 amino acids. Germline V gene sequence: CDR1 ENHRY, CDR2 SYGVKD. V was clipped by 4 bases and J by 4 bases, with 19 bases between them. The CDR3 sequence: CAISGVSSVGVNEKLFF. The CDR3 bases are TGTGCCATCAGTGGTGTTTCTTCCGTAGGGGTTAATGAAAAACTGTTTTTT.

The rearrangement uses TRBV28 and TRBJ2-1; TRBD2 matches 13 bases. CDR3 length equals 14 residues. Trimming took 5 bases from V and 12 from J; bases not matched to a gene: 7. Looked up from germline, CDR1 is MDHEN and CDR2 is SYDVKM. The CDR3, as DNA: TGTGCCAGCAGTCCGGGACTAGCGGGGCAGTCGCAGTTCTTC. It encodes CASSPGLAGQSQFF.

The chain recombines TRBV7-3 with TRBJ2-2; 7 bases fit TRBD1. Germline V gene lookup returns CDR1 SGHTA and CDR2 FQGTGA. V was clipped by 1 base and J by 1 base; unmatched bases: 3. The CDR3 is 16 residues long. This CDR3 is CASSLRGTVNTGELFF. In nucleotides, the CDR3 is TGTGCCAGCAGCTTAAGGGGGACAGTGAACACCGGGGAGCTGTTTTTT.

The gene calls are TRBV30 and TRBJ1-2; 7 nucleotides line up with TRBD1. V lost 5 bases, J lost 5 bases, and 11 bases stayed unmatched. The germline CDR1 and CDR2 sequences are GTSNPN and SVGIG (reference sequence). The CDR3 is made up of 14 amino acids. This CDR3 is CAWENRGGMYGYTF. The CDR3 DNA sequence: TGTGCCTGGGAAAACAGGGGCGGAATGTATGGCTACACCTTC.

CDR3 region: CASSYSGFEKLFF. CDR3 nucleotides: TGTGCCAGCAGTTACTCGGGGTTCGAAAAACTGTTTTTT. V gene TRBV6-5 combines with J gene TRBJ1-4, with D uncertain. Germline V gene data show CDR1 as MNHEY and CDR2 as SVGAGI. The ends were cut back, 0 bases at V and 8 bases at J, with 7 bases in the middle. This CDR3 has 13 amino acids.

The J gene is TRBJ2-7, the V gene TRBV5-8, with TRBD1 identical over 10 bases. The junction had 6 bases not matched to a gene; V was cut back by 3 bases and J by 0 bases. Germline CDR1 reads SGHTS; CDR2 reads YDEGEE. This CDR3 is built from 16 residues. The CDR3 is CASSSLTGGLSYEQYF. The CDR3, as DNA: TGTGCCAGCAGCTCACTGACAGGGGGCCTCTCCTACGAGCAGTACTTC.

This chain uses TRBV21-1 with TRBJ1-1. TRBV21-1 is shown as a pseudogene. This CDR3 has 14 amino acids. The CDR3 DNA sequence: TGTGCCAGCAGCAAAGGAGGAGGGTACACTGAAGCTTTCTTT. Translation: CASSKGGGYTEAFF.